This T cell receptor beta chain originates from a study of OX40 agonist ivuxolimab in advanced cancers. Study conclusions and caveats: Compared with CD4+, CD8+ T cells on average had more expanded clones.

With regard to this clone: Its antigen remains unknown.

The method was immunoSEQ multiplex PCR; TCRdb's version includes in-frame clones alone and lacks a portion of them. The sample has about 120,000 clones, 85% to 90% seen once. This clonotype was sampled from an adult with an advanced solid tumor such as melanoma, head and neck, liver or kidney cancer. The source was CD4+ or CD8+ T cells sorted from blood, collected in a trial of the OX40 agonist ivuxolimab.

CDR3: CASSLMNLRGDIQYF. The CDR3 region has the DNA TGTGCCAGCAGCTTAATGAATCTCCGAGGAGACATTCAGTACTTC. The V and J genes are TRBV7-2 and TRBJ2-4; D ambiguous. The germline gives CDR1 SGHTA, CDR2 FQGNSA. The V end was cut by 2 bases, the J end by 8 bases, with 16 bases between. The CDR3 covers 15 residues.